This TCR beta chain is drawn from a study of blood T cell repertoires in COVID-19. Whole-study context: Researchers got acute and convalescent COVID-19 samples from the United States, Italy and Spain.

V shed 8 bases, J shed 2 bases, and the junction held 8 bases outside the gene matches. Germline CDR1 SNHLY, CDR2 FYNNEI. The CDR3 totals 15 residues. Sequencing was performed with immunoSEQ multiplex PCR; in TCRdb, only in-frame clones are kept and a portion is missing. The sample includes about 78,000 clones, more than 75% of them seen just once. The chain has TRBV2 and TRBJ1-5, with TRBD1 matching over 8 bases. The clonotype was recovered from a man between 50 and 59 years old with active or convalescent COVID-19. Sequenced material: peripheral blood. The CDR3 sequence: CASAKGQAGNQPQHF. CDR3 bases: TGTGCCAGCGCGAAGGGACAGGCGGGCAATCAGCCCCAGCATTTT.